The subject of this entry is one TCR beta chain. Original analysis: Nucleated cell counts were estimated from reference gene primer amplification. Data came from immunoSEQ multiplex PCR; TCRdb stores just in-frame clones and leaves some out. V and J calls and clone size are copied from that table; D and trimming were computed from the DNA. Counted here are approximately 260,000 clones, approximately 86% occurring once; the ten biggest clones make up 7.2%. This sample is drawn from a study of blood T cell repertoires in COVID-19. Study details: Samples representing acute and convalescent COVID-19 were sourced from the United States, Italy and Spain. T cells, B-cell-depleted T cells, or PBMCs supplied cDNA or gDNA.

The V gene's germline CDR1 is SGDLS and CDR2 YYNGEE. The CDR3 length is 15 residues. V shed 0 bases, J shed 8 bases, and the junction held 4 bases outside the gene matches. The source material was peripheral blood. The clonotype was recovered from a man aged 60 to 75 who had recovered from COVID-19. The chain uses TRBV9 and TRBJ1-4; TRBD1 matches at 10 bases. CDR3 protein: CASSVEGQGSEKLFF. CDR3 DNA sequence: TGTGCCAGCAGCGTAGAGGGACAGGGGTCGGAAAAACTGTTTTTT.